The 17 T cell receptor beta chains presented below share a single source sample, sequenced in a study of memory CD4+ T cells and cytomegalovirus serostatus. The repertoire was sequenced with immunoSEQ multiplex PCR; TCRdb's copy has only in-frame clones and lacks some. The sample consists of about 80,000 clones, around 80% of them appearing once. Single viable CD3+CD4+CD8-CD45RO+ cells were sorted as the memory CD4+ T cells. What was sequenced was memory CD4+ T cells from blood. The receptor set was obtained from an adult in good health and CMV-seronegative.

This clone was detected only a few times. The V gene is TRBV6-1, the J gene TRBJ1-6; D is possibly TRBD1 (6 bases). The CDR3 totals 14 residues. Germline V lookup: CDR1 MNHNS, CDR2 SASEGT. The V gene lost 5 bases and the J gene lost 13 bases, with 18 bases spanning the gap. The CDR3 loop is CASSPGHLEGPLHF. The CDR3 DNA follows: TGTGCCAGCAGTCCGGGACACCTGGAAGGGCCCCTCCACTTT.

This clone was seen ten or more times. This chain joins TRBV2 and TRBJ1-4; 8 nucleotides align to TRBD1. Losses at the gene ends were 3 bases for V and 0 bases for J; bases not matched to a gene: 6. Germline V gives CDR1 SNHLY, CDR2 FYNNEI. CDR3 length equals 17 residues. The CDR3, as DNA: TGTGCCAGCAGTGATCCCGACAGGGGTGCAACTAATGAAAAACTGTTTTTT. This translates into CASSDPDRGATNEKLFF.

The rearrangement links TRBV9 to TRBJ1-2; 7 bases match TRBD1. The CDR3 covers 13 residues. Germline V CDR1 and CDR2: SGDLS, YYNGEE. V shed 2 bases, J shed 7 bases, and the junction held 5 bases outside the gene matches. DNA for the CDR3: TGTGCCAGCAGCGTGCAACAGGGGCTTGGCTACACCTTC. It is translated as CASSVQQGLGYTF. The whole variable domain, remainder taken from reference TRBV9 and TRBJ1-2, is DSGVTQTPKHLITATGQRVTLRCSPRSGDLSVYWYQQSLDQGLQFLIQYYNGEERAKGNILERFSAQQFPDLHSELNLSSLELGDSALYFCASSVQQGLGYTFGSGTRLTVV.

This sequence joins TRBV5-4 and TRBJ2-1; D is undetermined. The germline gives CDR1 SGHNT, CDR2 YYREEE (reference sequence). Trimming took off 4 bases at V and 10 bases at J, with 15 bases between the two ends. The CDR3 sequence is 13 residues long. CDR3 sequence reads: CASSLVHFPEQFF. The CDR3 nucleotides read TGTGCCAGCAGCCTGGTGCATTTTCCCGAGCAGTTCTTC.

The genes are TRBV19 and TRBJ2-3; D uncertain. The V end was cut by 3 bases, the J end by 4 bases, with 11 bases between. The germline gives CDR1 LNHDA, CDR2 SQIVND (reference sequence). This CDR3 has 14 residues. The CDR3 region has the DNA TGTGCCAGTAGTATGTTGTCACCCCCAGATACGCAGTATTTT. It yields the protein CASSMLSPPDTQYF. The full variable domain, rest sourced from reference TRBV19 and TRBJ2-3, is DGGITQSPKYLFRKEGQNVTLSCEQNLNHDAMYWYRQDPGQGLRLIYYSQIVNDFQKGDIAEGYSVSREKKESFPLTVTSAQKNPTAFYLCASSMLSPPDTQYFGPGTRLTVL.

The chain recombines TRBV19 with TRBJ2-3; 13 bases align to TRBD2. The CDR3 has 16 amino acids. Germline CDR1 LNHDA, CDR2 SQIVND (reference sequence). After removal of 4 bases from V and 4 bases from J, the junction contained 5 bases not matched to a gene. CDR3 in DNA: TGTGCCAGTAGTAACTCGGGACTAGCGGGGTCAGATACGCAGTATTTT. Its protein product is CASSNSGLAGSDTQYF.

V and J are TRBV6-5 and TRBJ1-2; D not certain. The germline V gene encodes CDR1 MNHEY and CDR2 SVGAGI. CDR3 length equals 11 residues. Trimming cost V 8 bases and J 8 bases, with 12 bases left between them. CDR3 bases: TGTGCCAGCCCTCCAGCAGGAGGCTACACCTTC. As protein: CASPPAGGYTF.

This chain links TRBV5-5 with TRBJ2-2, with a weak D call TRBD1 (5 bases). V was pared by 1 base and J by 11 bases, with 9 bases between. Germline values: CDR1 SGHKS, CDR2 YYEKEE (reference sequence). The CDR3 runs 12 residues. This CDR3 reads CASSLRQGELFF. DNA of the CDR3: TGTGCCAGCAGCTTGCGGCAGGGAGAGCTGTTTTTT.

This chain uses TRBV7-3 with TRBJ2-1; the D is unclear. Trimming pared 4 bases from V and 10 bases from J, leaving 11 bases between. Germline CDR1 reads SGHTA; CDR2 reads FQGTGA. This CDR3 is 12 amino acids long. The CDR3 is CASSSTSSEQFF. CDR3 nucleotides: TGTGCCAGCAGCTCGACGTCCAGCGAGCAGTTCTTC.

A few counts support this clone. This chain uses TRBV18 with TRBJ1-4; D gene ambiguous. The CDR3 covers 12 residues. The germline V gene has CDR1 KGHSH and CDR2 LQKENI. Trimming cost V 2 bases and J 8 bases, with 6 bases left between them. CDR3: CASSPEQEKLFF. In DNA form, the CDR3 reads TGTGCCAGCTCACCAGAGCAGGAAAAACTGTTTTTT.

This clone has only a few counts. The CDR3 sequence is CSGGQGQDGYTF. Here the CDR3 DNA reads TGCAGCGGGGGACAGGGGCAAGATGGCTACACCTTC. This chain links TRBV29-1 with TRBJ1-2; TRBD1 agrees at 10 bases. The length of the CDR3 is 12 residues. Germline values: CDR1 SQVTM, CDR2 ANQGSEA. V was clipped by 7 bases and J by 6 bases; unmatched bases: 5.

This chain uses TRBV4-1 with TRBJ2-3, with 11 bases fitting TRBD2. V gave up 4 bases and J gave up 4 bases; unmatched junction bases: 4. The CDR3 contains 15 residues. Germline assignment: CDR1 MGHRA and CDR2 YSYEKL. The CDR3: CASSLRLAGPDTQYF. CDR3 in DNA: TGCGCCAGCAGCCTCCGACTAGCGGGGCCAGATACGCAGTATTTT.

The chain combines TRBV5-4 with TRBJ2-2; TRBD1 is a possible D gene (7 bases). The V end was cut by 4 bases, the J end by 6 bases, with 22 bases between. CDR3 length: 17 amino acids. The germline CDR1 and CDR2 sequences are SGHNT and YYREEE (reference sequence). In nucleotides, the CDR3 is TGTGCCAGCAGCCTAGAAGGGGGCCGGGGGAAAGCCGGGGAGCTGTTTTTT. As protein: CASSLEGGRGKAGELFF. Filled out from reference TRBV5-4 and TRBJ2-2, the complete variable domain reads ETGVTQSPTHLIKTRGQQVTLRCSSQSGHNTVSWYQQALGQGPQFIFQYYREEENGRGNFPPRFSGLQFPNYSSELNVNALELDDSALYLCASSLEGGRGKAGELFFGEGSRLTVL.

This clone was found a few times. CDR3: CASSPWGGGYGYTF. The CDR3 region has the DNA TGTGCCAGCAGTCCATGGGGAGGGGGCTACGGCTACACCTTC. V is TRBV28 and J is TRBJ1-2; 7 positions agree with TRBD1. Germline V CDR1 and CDR2: MDHEN, SYDVKM. Trimming at V came to 5 bases and at J to 8 bases, leaving 11 bases not matched to a gene. CDR3 length: 14 amino acids.

The chain has TRBV29-1 and TRBJ1-2, with TRBD1 matching 8 bases. Germline CDR1 is SQVTM and CDR2 is ANQGSEA. J gave up 2 bases and V 7 bases, and 9 bases lay outside the gene matches. This CDR3 has 14 amino acids. The DNA for the CDR3 is TGCAGCGCCAGTGGACAGGGTGACAACTATGGCTACACCTTC. Its translation: CSASGQGDNYGYTF.

The chain couples TRBV5-1 to TRBJ1-1, with unresolved D. Germline CDR1 reads SGHRS; CDR2 reads YFSETQ. The CDR3 sequence is 14 residues long. Between the trimmed V and J ends, which lost 0 bases and 3 bases, there was a span of 9 bases. CDR3 sequence (DNA): TGCGCCAGCAGCTTGGTAACTCTGGACACTGAAGCTTTCTTT. This encodes CASSLVTLDTEAFF.

The CDR3 spells CASSAAEEQYF. The DNA of the CDR3 is TGTGCCAGCTCGGCAGCGGAAGAGCAGTACTTC. This chain uses TRBV7-9 with TRBJ2-7, with D perhaps matching TRBD2 (5 bases). The CDR3 loop spans 11 amino acids. Trimming took 8 bases from V and 7 from J, leaving 12 bases between them. Per germline, CDR1 SEHNR and CDR2 FQNEAQ (reference sequence).